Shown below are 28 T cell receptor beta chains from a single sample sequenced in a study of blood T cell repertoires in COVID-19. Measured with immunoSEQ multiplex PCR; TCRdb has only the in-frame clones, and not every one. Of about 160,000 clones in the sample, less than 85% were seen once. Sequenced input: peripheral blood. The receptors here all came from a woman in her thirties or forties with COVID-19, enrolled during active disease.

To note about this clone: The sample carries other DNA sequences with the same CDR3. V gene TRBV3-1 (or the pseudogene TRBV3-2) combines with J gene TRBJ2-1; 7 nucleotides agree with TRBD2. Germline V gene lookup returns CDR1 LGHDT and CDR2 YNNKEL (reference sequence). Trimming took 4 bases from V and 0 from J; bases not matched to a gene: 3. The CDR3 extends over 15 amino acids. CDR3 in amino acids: CASSRAGSSYNEQFF. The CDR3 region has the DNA TGTGCCAGCAGCCGAGCGGGGTCCTCCTACAATGAGCAGTTCTTC.

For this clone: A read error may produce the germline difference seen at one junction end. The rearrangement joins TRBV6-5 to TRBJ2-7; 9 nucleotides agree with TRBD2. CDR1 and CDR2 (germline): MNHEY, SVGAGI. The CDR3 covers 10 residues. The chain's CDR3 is CASPGAGGGF. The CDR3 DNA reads TGTGCCAGCCCGGGGGCGGGAGGGGGCTTC.

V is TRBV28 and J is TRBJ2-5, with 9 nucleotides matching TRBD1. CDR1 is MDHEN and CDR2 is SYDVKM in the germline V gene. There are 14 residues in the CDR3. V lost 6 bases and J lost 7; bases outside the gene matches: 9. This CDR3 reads CASSPGQGRRTQYF. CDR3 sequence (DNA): TGTGCCAGCAGCCCTGGACAGGGGAGGAGGACCCAGTACTTC.

The DNA of the CDR3 is TGTGCCAGCAGCCGGGACAGGGGGCAAGGGCAGCCCCAGCATTTT. Translated: CASSRDRGQGQPQHF. V and J are TRBV5-4 and TRBJ1-5, with 12 bases fitting TRBD1. The germline V gene encodes CDR1 SGHNT and CDR2 YYREEE (reference sequence). This CDR3 is 15 amino acids long. The ends lost 4 bases at V and 7 bases at J; junction bases unmatched: 6.

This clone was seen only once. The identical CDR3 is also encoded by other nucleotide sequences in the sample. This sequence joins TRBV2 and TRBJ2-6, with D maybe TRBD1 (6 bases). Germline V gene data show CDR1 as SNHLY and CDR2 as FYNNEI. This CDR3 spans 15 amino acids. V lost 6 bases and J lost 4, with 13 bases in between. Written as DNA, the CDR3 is TGTGCCAGCAGCGAAACAGGGTCCGGGGCCAACGTCCTGACTTTC. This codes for CASSETGSGANVLTF.

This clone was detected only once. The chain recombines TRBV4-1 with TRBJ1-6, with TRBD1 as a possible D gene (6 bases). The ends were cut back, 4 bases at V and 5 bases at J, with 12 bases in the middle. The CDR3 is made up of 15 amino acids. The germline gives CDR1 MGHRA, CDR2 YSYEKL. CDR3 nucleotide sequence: TGCGCCAGCAGCCGACCGGGACAAAATAATTCACCCCTCCACTTT. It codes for CASSRPGQNNSPLHF.

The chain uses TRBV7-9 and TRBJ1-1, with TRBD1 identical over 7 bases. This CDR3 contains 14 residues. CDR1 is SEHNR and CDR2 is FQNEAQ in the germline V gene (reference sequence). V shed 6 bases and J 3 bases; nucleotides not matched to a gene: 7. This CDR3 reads CASRITGADTEAFF. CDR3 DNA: TGTGCCAGCAGAATTACAGGGGCGGACACTGAAGCTTTCTTT.

The CDR3 region is CASTSGGQGYNEQFF. CDR3 nucleotides: TGTGCCAGCACCTCTGGGGGACAGGGATACAATGAGCAGTTCTTC. J is TRBJ2-1 and V is TRBV11-2; 9 bases map to TRBD1. CDR3 length equals 15 residues. The germline V gene has CDR1 SGHAT and CDR2 FQNNGV. Germline trimming cut 7 bases from V and 4 bases from J; bases unmatched to any gene: 8. The whole variable domain, filled in from reference TRBV11-2 and TRBJ2-1, reads EAGVAQSPRYKIIEKRQSVAFWCNPISGHATLYWYQQILGQGPKLLIQFQNNGVVDDSQLPKDRFSAERLKGVDSTLKIQPAKLEDSAVYLCASTSGGQGYNEQFFGPGTRLTVL.

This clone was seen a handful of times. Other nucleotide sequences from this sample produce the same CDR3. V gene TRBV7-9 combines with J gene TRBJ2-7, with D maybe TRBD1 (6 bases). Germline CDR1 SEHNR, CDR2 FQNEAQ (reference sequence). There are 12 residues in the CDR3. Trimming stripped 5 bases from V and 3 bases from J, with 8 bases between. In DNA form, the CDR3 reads TGTGCCAGCAGCCGGACAGACTACGAGCAGTACTTC. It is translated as CASSRTDYEQYF.

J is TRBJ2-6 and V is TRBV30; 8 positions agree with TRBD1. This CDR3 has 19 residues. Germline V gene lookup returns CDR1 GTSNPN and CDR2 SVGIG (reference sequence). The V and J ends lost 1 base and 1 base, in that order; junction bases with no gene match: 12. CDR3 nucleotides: TGTGCCTGGAGTGGAGGTTTCGGACAGGGCCTTTCTGGGGCCAACGTCCTGACTTTC. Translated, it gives CAWSGGFGQGLSGANVLTF.

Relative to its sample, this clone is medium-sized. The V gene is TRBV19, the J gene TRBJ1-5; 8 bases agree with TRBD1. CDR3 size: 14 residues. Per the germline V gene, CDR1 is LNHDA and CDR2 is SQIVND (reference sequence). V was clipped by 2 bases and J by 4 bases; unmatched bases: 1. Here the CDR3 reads CASSIQGANQPQHF. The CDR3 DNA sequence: TGTGCCAGTAGTATACAGGGGGCAAATCAGCCCCAGCATTTT.

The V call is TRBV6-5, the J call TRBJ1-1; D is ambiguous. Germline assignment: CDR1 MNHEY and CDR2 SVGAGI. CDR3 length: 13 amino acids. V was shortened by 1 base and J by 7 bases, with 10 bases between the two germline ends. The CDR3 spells CASSYYWSGEAFF. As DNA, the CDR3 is TGTGCCAGCAGTTACTATTGGAGTGGTGAAGCTTTCTTT.

The DNA of the CDR3 is TGTGCCAGCAGCCAAGGATTATTTGGGGCGTATTTT. The encoded protein is CASSQGLFGAYF. The V gene is TRBV14, the J gene TRBJ2-3; perhaps TRBD1 as D (5 bases). The CDR3 has 12 residues. Looked up from germline, CDR1 is SGHDN and CDR2 is FVKESK. V was cut by 1 base and J by 14 bases, with 13 bases left in between.

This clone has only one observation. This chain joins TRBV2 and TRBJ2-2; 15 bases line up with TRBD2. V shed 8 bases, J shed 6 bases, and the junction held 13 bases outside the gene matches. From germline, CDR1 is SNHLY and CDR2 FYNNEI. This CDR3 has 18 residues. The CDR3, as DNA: TGTGCCAGCGCCGTCCGGACTAGCGGGGGGGCCTGGGCCGGGGAGCTGTTTTTT. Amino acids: CASAVRTSGGAWAGELFF.

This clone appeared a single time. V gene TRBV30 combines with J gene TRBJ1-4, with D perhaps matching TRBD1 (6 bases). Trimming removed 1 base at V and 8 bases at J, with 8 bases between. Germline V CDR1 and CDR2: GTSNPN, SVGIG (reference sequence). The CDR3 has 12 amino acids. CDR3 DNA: TGTGCCTGGAGTGCAGGGGTAGAAAAACTGTTTTTT. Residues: CAWSAGVEKLFF.

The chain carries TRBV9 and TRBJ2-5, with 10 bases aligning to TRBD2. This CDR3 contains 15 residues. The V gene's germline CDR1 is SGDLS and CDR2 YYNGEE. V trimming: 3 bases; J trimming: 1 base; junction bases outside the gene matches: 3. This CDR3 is CASSASGGTQETQYF. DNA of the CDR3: TGTGCCAGCAGCGCTAGCGGGGGAACCCAAGAGACCCAGTACTTC.

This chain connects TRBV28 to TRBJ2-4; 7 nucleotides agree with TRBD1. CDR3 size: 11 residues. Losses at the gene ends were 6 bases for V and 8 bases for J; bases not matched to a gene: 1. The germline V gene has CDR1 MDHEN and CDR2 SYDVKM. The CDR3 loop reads CASRTGDIQYF. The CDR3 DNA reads TGTGCCAGCAGAACAGGGGACATTCAGTACTTC.

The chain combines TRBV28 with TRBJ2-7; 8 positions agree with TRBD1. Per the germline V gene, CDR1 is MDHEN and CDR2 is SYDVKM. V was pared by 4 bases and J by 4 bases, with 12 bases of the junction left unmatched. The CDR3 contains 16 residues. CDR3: CASSSPGQGTHYEQYV. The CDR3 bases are TGTGCCAGCAGTTCACCAGGACAGGGAACTCATTACGAGCAGTACGTC.

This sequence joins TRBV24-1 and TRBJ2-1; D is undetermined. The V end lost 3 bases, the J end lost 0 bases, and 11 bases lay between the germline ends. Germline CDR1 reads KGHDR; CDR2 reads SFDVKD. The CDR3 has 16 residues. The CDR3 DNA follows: TGTGCCACCAGTGATCAGGTAGGAAGCTCCTACAATGAGCAGTTCTTC. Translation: CATSDQVGSSYNEQFF.

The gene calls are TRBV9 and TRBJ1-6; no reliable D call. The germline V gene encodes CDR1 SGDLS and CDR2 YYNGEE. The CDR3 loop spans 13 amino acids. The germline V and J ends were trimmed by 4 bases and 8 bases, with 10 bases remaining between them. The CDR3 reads CASSNAGYSPLHF. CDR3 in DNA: TGTGCCAGCAGCAATGCGGGGTATTCACCCCTCCACTTT. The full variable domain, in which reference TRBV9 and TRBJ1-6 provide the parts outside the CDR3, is DSGVTQTPKHLITATGQRVTLRCSPRSGDLSVYWYQQSLDQGLQFLIQYYNGEERAKGNILERFSAQQFPDLHSELNLSSLELGDSALYFCASSNAGYSPLHFGNGTRLTVT.

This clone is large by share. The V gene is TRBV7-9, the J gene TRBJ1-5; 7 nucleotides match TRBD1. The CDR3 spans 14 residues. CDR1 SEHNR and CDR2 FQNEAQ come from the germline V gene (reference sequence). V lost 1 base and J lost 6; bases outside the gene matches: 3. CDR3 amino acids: CASSLGGQIQPQHF. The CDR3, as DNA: TGTGCCAGCAGCTTAGGGGGACAGATTCAGCCCCAGCATTTT.

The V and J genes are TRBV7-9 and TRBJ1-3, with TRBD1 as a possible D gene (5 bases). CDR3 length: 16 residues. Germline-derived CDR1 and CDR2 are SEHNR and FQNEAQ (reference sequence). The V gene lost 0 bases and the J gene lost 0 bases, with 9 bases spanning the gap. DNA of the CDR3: TGTGCCAGCAGCTTAGCGGGGCTCGTCTCTGGAAACACCATATATTTT. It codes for CASSLAGLVSGNTIYF.

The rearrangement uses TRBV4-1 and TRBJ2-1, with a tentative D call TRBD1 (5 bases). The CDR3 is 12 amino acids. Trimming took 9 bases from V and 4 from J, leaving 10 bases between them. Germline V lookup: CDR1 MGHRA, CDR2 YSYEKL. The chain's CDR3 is CASGAPYNEQFF. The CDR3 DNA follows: TGCGCCAGTGGGGCCCCTTACAATGAGCAGTTCTTC.

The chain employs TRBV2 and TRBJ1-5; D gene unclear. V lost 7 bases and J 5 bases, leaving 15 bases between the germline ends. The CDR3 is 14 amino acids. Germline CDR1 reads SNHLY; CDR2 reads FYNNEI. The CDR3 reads CASTFDTAYQPQHF. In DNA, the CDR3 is TGTGCCAGCACGTTCGACACAGCCTATCAGCCCCAGCATTTT.

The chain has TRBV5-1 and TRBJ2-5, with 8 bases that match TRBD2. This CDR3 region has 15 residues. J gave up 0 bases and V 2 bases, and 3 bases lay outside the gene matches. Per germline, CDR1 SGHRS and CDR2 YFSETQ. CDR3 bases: TGCGCCAGCAGCTTTTCTAGCGGGTACCAAGAGACCCAGTACTTC. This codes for CASSFSSGYQETQYF.

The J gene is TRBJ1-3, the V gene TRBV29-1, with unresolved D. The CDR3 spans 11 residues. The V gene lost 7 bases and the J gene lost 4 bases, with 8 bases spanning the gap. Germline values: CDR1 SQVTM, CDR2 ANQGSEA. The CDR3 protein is CSASGGNTIYF. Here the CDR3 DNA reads TGCAGCGCCAGCGGGGGAAACACCATATATTTT.

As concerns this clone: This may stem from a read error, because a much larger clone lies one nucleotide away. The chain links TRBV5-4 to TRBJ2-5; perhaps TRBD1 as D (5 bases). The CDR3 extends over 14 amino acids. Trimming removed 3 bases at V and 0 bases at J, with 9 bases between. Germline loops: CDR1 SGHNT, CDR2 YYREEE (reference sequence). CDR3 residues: CASSSDTDQETQYF. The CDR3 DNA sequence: TGTGCCAGCAGCTCGGACACAGACCAAGAGACCCAGTACTTC. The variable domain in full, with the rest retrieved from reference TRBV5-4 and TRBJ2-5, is ETGVTQSPTHLIKTRGQQVTLRCSSQSGHNTVSWYQQALGQGPQFIFQYYREEENGRGNFPPRFSGLQFPNYSSELNVNALELDDSALYLCASSSDTDQETQYFGPGTRLLVL.

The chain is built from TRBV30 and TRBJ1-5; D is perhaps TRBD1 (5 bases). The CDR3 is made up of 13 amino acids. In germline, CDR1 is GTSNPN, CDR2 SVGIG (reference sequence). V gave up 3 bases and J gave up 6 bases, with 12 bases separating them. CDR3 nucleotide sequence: TGTGCCTGGAGCGGGGGGGTAACTCAGCCCCAGCATTTT. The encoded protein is CAWSGGVTQPQHF.